This TCR beta chain derives from a study of identical twins. The germline V gene encodes CDR1 KGHSH and CDR2 LQKENI. The CDR3 is 16 residues long. Trimming took off 3 bases at V and 0 bases at J, with 15 bases between the two ends. Each CDR3 protein is one row after TCRdb ran MiXCR on the 5' RACE reads. The sample lists 400,000 to 600,000 distinct CDR3 sequences, around 20% occurring once. This clonotype occurred once. There were only healthy Caucasians among the donors. Separately, the same data were catalogued under a study of yellow fever vaccine responses in identical twins.

This clonotype was obtained from a woman between 18 and 29 years old in good health. This sequence joins TRBV18 and TRBJ2-7; D is possibly TRBD2 (6 bases). The sample taken for sequencing was CD4+ T cells sorted from blood. CDR3: CASSPEGGSLSYEQYV. CDR3 coding DNA: TGTGCCAGCTCACCCGAAGGAGGGAGTCTCTCCTACGAGCAGTACGTC.